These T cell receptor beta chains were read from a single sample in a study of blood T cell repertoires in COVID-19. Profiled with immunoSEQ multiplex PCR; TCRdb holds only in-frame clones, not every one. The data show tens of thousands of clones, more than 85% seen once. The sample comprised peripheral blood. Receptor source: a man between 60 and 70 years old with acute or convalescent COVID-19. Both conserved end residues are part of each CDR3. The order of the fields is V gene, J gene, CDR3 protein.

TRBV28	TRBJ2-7	CASSLWGPNSYEQYF
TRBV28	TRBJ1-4	CASSLSTGGPVKLFF
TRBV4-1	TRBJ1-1	CASSQDGVGGRLMNTEAFF
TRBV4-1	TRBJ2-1	CASSKGPSGRGNEQFF
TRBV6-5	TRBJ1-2	CASTDPGQGANGYTF
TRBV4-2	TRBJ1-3	CASSQVKGGGGNTIYF
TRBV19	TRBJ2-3	CASTQGTTDTQYF
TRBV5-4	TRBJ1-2	CASSLPGDYGYTF
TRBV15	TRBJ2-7	CATSRAPLIYEQYF
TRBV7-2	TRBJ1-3	CASSPPGRGGNTIYF
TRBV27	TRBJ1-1	CASSLSPGQGEIEAFF
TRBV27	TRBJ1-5	CASSLSASLGDQPQHF
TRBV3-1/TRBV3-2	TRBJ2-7	CASSQEVAGTGSVEQYF
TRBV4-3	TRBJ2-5	CASSQDPRSGGQETQYF
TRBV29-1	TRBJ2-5	CSGWGARTQYF
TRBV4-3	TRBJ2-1	CASSQEPLAGALFF
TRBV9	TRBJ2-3	CASSPTSATDTQYF
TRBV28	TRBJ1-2	CASSLGLLERVTGRYGYTF
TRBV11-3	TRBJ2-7	CASNAESTGASYEQYF
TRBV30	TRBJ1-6	CAWSRDSFHF
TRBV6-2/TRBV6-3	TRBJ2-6	CASSYQTGTGLSGANVLTF
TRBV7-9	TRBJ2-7	CASSLDGSSYEQYF